The source of this TCR beta chain is a study of T cells in Graves' hyperthyroidism and ophthalmopathy. This clonotype was seen only a few times. TCR beta CDR3 sequences were amplified from RNA transcripts. The TCR CDR3 first-round RT-PCR relied on the HTBI primer set. TCRdb independently ran MiXCR on the multiplex PCR reads; one entry per CDR3 protein. The sample lists roughly 510,000 distinct CDR3 sequences; 35% to 50% were seen once. Sequencing used peripheral blood or thyroid tissue (not recorded which). This sequence was found in an adult woman with Graves' disease, either hyperthyroidism or ophthalmopathy (not recorded which).

This CDR3 is CASSGRGQQGYTF. CDR3 sequence (DNA): TGTGCCAGCAGTGGCAGGGGTCAGCAGGGCTACACCTTC. The rearrangement joins TRBV7-2 to TRBJ1-2, with D maybe TRBD1 (6 bases). CDR1 and CDR2 (germline): SGHTA, FQGNSA. The CDR3 sequence is 13 residues long. Trimming pared 6 bases from V and 8 bases from J, leaving 16 bases between. Looking up the rest from reference TRBV7-2 and TRBJ1-2 gives the full variable domain: GAGVSQSPSNKVTEKGKDVELRCDPISGHTALYWYRQSLGQGLEFLIYFQGNSAPDKSGLPSDRFSAERTGGSVSTLTIQRTQQEDSAVYLCASSGRGQQGYTFGSGTRLTVV.